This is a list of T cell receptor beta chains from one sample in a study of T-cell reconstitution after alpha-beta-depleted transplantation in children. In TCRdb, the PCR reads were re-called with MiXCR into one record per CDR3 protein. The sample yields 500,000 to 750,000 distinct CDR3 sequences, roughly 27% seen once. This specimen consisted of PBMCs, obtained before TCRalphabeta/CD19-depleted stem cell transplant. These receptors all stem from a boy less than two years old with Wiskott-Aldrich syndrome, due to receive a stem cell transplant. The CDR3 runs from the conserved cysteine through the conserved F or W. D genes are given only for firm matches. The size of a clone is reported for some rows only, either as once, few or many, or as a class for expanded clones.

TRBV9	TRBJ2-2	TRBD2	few	CASSAQGLAGFGELFF	TGTGCCAGCAGCGCCCAGGGACTAGCGGGATTCGGGGAGCTGTTTTTT
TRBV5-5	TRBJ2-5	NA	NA	CASSLEQLRETQYF	TGTGCCAGCAGCTTGGAACAACTTAGAGAGACCCAGTACTTC
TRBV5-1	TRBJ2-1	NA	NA	CASSLDSPFYNEQFF	TGCGCCAGCAGCTTGGATTCGCCTTTTTACAATGAGCAGTTCTTC
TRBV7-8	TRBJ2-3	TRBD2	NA	CASSFLVAGVFPPSTDTQYF	TGTGCCAGCAGCTTTCTAGTAGCGGGAGTTTTTCCGCCAAGCACAGATACGCAGTATTTT
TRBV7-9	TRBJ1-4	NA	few	CASTLGRSFVEKLFF	TGTGCCAGCACCTTAGGTCGTAGTTTTGTTGAAAAACTGTTTTTT
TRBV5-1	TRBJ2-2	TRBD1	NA	CASSLGTATGELFF	TGCGCCAGCAGCTTAGGGACAGCCACCGGGGAGCTGTTTTTT
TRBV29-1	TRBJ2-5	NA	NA	CSVTSGTAFGRETQYF	TGCAGCGTAACGTCCGGGACGGCCTTTGGGAGAGAGACCCAGTACTTC
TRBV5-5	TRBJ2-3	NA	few	CASSLIGQPDTQYF	TGTGCCAGCAGCTTGATCGGACAACCAGATACGCAGTATTTT
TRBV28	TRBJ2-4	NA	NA	CASSIPSIAKNIQYF	TGTGCCAGCAGTATCCCAAGTATAGCCAAAAACATTCAGTACTTC
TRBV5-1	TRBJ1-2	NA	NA	CASSFGIENGYTF	TGCGCCAGCAGCTTCGGGATCGAGAACGGCTACACCTTC
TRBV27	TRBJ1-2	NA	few	CASSLLPHGDYGYTF	TGTGCCAGCAGTTTACTACCTCATGGGGACTATGGCTACACCTTC
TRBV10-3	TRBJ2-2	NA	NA	CAIGTTTNTGELFF	TGTGCCATCGGGACCACCACGAACACCGGGGAGCTGTTTTTT